This TCR beta chain was found in a study of shared clonotypes between healthy human individuals. Study results and limitations: Few donors restricted represented genetic and exposure-history diversity. Clonotypes which were not shared had lower generation probabilities than clonotypes that all four donors shared.

Remarks on this clone: Its specificity is not known.

This table comes from immunoSEQ multiplex PCR, and its TCRdb copy is limited to in-frame clones, with some not included. The sample lists some 2.3 million clones; over 90% were seen once. The CDR3 is 13 residues long. The V gene's germline CDR1 is SNHLY and CDR2 FYNNEI. V lost 6 bases, J lost 5 bases, and 13 bases lay in between. Sequenced material: naive CD4+ T cells from PBMCs. As for subset: CD45RA+ positively selected. J is TRBJ1-2 and V is TRBV2; D uncertain. The TCR was taken from a man younger than 35 in good health. Some clones in this sample may be carry-over from other donors' samples. The CDR3 nucleotides read TGTGCCAGCAGGCCGGGAACCCTGTATGGCTACACCTTC. This encodes CASRPGTLYGYTF.